This T cell receptor beta chain was sequenced during a study of CD8+ T cells in alopecia areata. Alopecia areata patients provided lesional scalp punch biopsies and peripheral blood. Extracted RNA was reverse transcribed into cDNA, the sequencing template. Method: immunoSEQ multiplex PCR; TCRdb's copy keeps in-frame clones and lacks some. Of around 250,000 clones in the sample, 67% are singletons; the top ten hold more than 0.95%. The ends were cut back, 4 bases at V and 2 bases at J, with 7 bases in the middle. This CDR3 region has 13 residues. Germline values: CDR1 LGHNA, CDR2 YNFKEQ. The chain employs TRBV4-2 and TRBJ2-3; D ambiguous. This TCR was sampled from a human donor with alopecia areata. This specimen was CD4+ T cells sorted from blood, taken at week 0. CDR3 residues: CASSLRITDTQYF. The CDR3 DNA reads TGTGCCAGCAGCCTCCGTATCACAGATACGCAGTATTTT.